This entry concerns a single T cell receptor beta chain. As yet, its antigen is unknown. This record belongs to a study of cytomegalovirus exposure and HLA in healthy donors. 13 Jbeta primers and 60 Vbeta primers were used for the PCR. Profiled with immunoSEQ multiplex PCR; TCRdb holds only in-frame clones, not every one. The sample gives fewer than 300,000 clones, 86% of which show up once; approximately 4.3% is in the top ten. Study-level findings and limits: The investigators catalogued under 200 TCR beta chains as cytomegalovirus-associated. Indistinguishable V segments such as TRBV6-2 and TRBV6-3 were excluded. The likely explanation for a cluster of highly shared sequence variants was sequencing artifact.

This CDR3 has 17 residues. Germline values: CDR1 MNHNS, CDR2 SASEGT. Between the trimmed V and J ends, which lost 3 bases and 4 bases, there was a span of 22 bases. The clonotype originates from a man aged 35-49 years in good health and CMV-seropositive. The source material was PBMCs. The V and J genes are TRBV6-1 and TRBJ2-7, with a tentative D call TRBD1 (5 bases). The CDR3 region has the DNA TGTGCCAGCAGTGAGTCTCAGGGCGCTCGGGTGGTTTACGAGCAGTACTTC. Translating it yields CASSESQGARVVYEQYF.